This passage covers 18 T cell receptor beta chains from one sample sequenced in a study of T cell responses to AZD1222 COVID-19 vaccine. Clones were read by immunoSEQ multiplex PCR, and TCRdb kept only the in-frame ones, dropping some. The sample has roughly 130,000 clones, roughly 89% seen once; the top ten hold around 8%. The input for sequencing was peripheral blood, taken 28 days after the second dose of the MenACWY control vaccine. These receptors originate from an adult who received the MenACWY meningococcal vaccine as a control.

This chain connects TRBV7-9 to TRBJ2-1; 9 bases match TRBD2. Germline V CDR1 and CDR2: SEHNR, FQNEAQ (reference sequence). The CDR3 is 15 amino acids. V lost 1 base to trimming and J lost 7 bases; unmatched junction nucleotides: 5. CDR3 nucleotides: TGTGCCAGCAGCTTAGTTGGCCTAGCGGGGAATGAGCAGTTCTTC. This gives the protein CASSLVGLAGNEQFF.

This rearrangement joins TRBV14 to TRBJ2-1, with D hard to call. This CDR3 spans 11 amino acids. In germline, CDR1 is SGHDN, CDR2 FVKESK. V dropped 2 bases and J dropped 10 bases, with 6 bases sitting between them. The CDR3 spells CASSQSVEQFF. As DNA, the CDR3 is TGTGCCAGCAGCCAAAGTGTGGAGCAGTTCTTC.

The V gene is TRBV2, the J gene TRBJ2-4, with D maybe TRBD2 (6 bases). This CDR3 has 14 residues. The V gene's germline CDR1 is SNHLY and CDR2 FYNNEI. With 2 bases removed from V and 3 bases from J, the gap between germline ends came to 8 bases. The CDR3 sequence is CASSEWGGKNIQYF. In DNA form, the CDR3 reads TGTGCCAGCAGTGAATGGGGAGGCAAAAACATTCAGTACTTC. Drawing the rest from reference TRBV2 and TRBJ2-4, the complete variable domain is EPEVTQTPSHQVTQMGQEVILRCVPISNHLYFYWYRQILGQKVEFLVSFYNNEISEKSEIFDDQFSVERPDGSNFTLKIRSTKLEDSAMYFCASSEWGGKNIQYFGAGTRLSVL.

This chain uses TRBV7-2 with TRBJ2-3; 15 nucleotides match TRBD2. V lost 0 bases, J lost 9 bases, and 16 bases stayed unmatched. The CDR3 contains 20 residues. From germline, CDR1 is SGHTA and CDR2 FQGNSA. This CDR3 is CASSLATTSGLAGGPRTQYF. CDR3 DNA: TGTGCCAGCAGCTTAGCGACCACATCCGGACTAGCGGGAGGGCCTAGGACGCAGTATTTT.

Only a few counts were recorded for this clone. This chain joins TRBV4-1 and TRBJ1-3, with D possibly TRBD1 on 6 matching bases. The CDR3 spans 16 residues. With 0 bases removed from V and 2 bases from J, the gap between germline ends came to 11 bases. Germline lookup yields CDR1 MGHRA and CDR2 YSYEKL. The CDR3 here is CASSQESRTAGNTIYF. As DNA, the CDR3 is TGCGCCAGCAGCCAAGAGTCTAGGACAGCTGGAAACACCATATATTTT.

This clone was seen once. V gene TRBV27 combines with J gene TRBJ2-7; unclear D gene. The germline gives CDR1 MNHEY, CDR2 SMNVEV (reference sequence). Trimming took 0 bases from V and 0 from J, leaving 6 bases between them. The CDR3 has 14 residues. This CDR3 reads CASSLSRLSYEQYF. CDR3 DNA sequence: TGTGCCAGCAGTTTATCCAGGCTCTCCTACGAGCAGTACTTC.

This chain links TRBV18 with TRBJ1-5; 7 bases agree with TRBD1. Germline trimming cut 8 bases from V and 4 bases from J; bases unmatched to any gene: 5. Looked up from germline, CDR1 is KGHSH and CDR2 is LQKENI. CDR3 length: 13 amino acids. DNA of the CDR3: TGTGCCAGCGGACGGGACAGTAATCAGCCCCAGCATTTT. Its protein is CASGRDSNQPQHF.

The CDR3: CASSRGGSGYNEQFF. The CDR3 bases are TGTGCCAGCAGCCGGGGGGGTTCGGGCTACAATGAGCAGTTCTTC. The chain carries TRBV7-6 and TRBJ2-1; 8 bases map to TRBD2. The V gene end was trimmed by 5 bases and the J gene end by 3 bases; junction bases not matched to a gene: 6. There are 15 residues in the CDR3. Germline V CDR1 and CDR2: SGHVS, FNYEAQ.

This chain connects TRBV10-1 to TRBJ2-5, with a tentative D call TRBD2 (5 bases). CDR1 and CDR2 (germline): WNHNN, SYGVQD (reference sequence). The ends were cut back, 4 bases at V and 5 bases at J, with 11 bases in the middle. The CDR3 is made up of 13 amino acids. CDR3 sequence (DNA): TGCGCCAGCAGTGCCAGGAGGAGGGAGACCCAGTACTTC. This encodes CASSARRRETQYF.

The chain joins TRBV4-3 to TRBJ1-3; D gene uncertain. CDR3 length equals 18 residues. V was cut by 0 bases and J by 0 bases, with 15 bases left in between. The germline V gene encodes CDR1 LGHNA and CDR2 YSLEER. Here the CDR3 reads CASSQDSIGRGSGNTIYF. The CDR3 coding sequence is TGCGCCAGCAGCCAAGACTCGATCGGGCGAGGCTCTGGAAACACCATATATTTT.

CDR3 sequence reads: CASSYGGDPTYEQYF. CDR3 DNA: TGTGCCAGCAGTTACGGTGGAGACCCGACCTACGAGCAGTACTTC. This rearrangement joins TRBV6-2 or TRBV6-3 to TRBJ2-7, with no clear D. Germline V gives CDR1 MNHEY, CDR2 SVGEGT. The ends were cut back, 2 bases at V and 2 bases at J, with 13 bases in the middle. CDR3 length: 15 residues.

The J gene is TRBJ2-3, the V gene TRBV24-1; 13 positions agree with TRBD2. CDR1 is KGHDR, CDR2 SFDVKD, per germline. CDR3 size: 15 residues. The ends lost 8 bases at V and 4 bases at J; junction bases unmatched: 5. The CDR3 DNA is TGTGCCACCACTGCGGGACTAGCGGGATCAGATACGCAGTATTTT. Translated: CATTAGLAGSDTQYF.

For the CDR3, the DNA is TGTGCCAGCAGCAAACAGGGACACAGCTACGAGCAGTACTTC. Its translation is CASSKQGHSYEQYF. The V call is TRBV21-1, the J call TRBJ2-7; TRBD1 is the table's D call, not checked against the DNA. TRBV21-1 is deemed a pseudogene. The CDR3 has 14 amino acids.

This CDR3 reads CASKASVDTGELFF. In DNA form, the CDR3 reads TGTGCCAGCAAAGCTAGCGTTGACACCGGGGAGCTGTTTTTT. V and J are TRBV18 and TRBJ2-2; TRBD2 might be the D (6 bases). This CDR3 is 14 amino acids long. V gave up 8 bases and J gave up 3 bases, with 13 bases separating them. The germline V gene has CDR1 KGHSH and CDR2 LQKENI.

This clone was found a few times. V usage is TRBV2 and J usage is TRBJ2-1, with 9 bases aligning to TRBD2. This CDR3 region has 19 residues. J gave up 1 base and V 6 bases, and 16 bases lay outside the gene matches. CDR1 and CDR2 from the germline V gene are SNHLY and FYNNEI. The CDR3 here is CASRPYSGAGGRSYNEQFF. DNA of the CDR3: TGTGCCAGCAGACCCTACTCTGGGGCGGGGGGGCGATCCTACAATGAGCAGTTCTTC.

The rearrangement joins TRBV7-9 to TRBJ2-1, with no clear D. CDR1 is SEHNR and CDR2 is FQNEAQ in the germline V gene (reference sequence). This CDR3 contains 13 residues. V dropped 3 bases and J dropped 5 bases, with 8 bases sitting between them. The CDR3 region has the DNA TGTGCCAGCAGCTTGACCACACACAATGAGCAGTTCTTC. Residues: CASSLTTHNEQFF.

V is TRBV7-6 and J is TRBJ2-1, with 7 bases that match TRBD1. The V segment lost 5 bases and the J segment 1 base; nucleotides outside the gene matches: 5. The germline CDR1 and CDR2 sequences are SGHVS and FNYEAQ. The CDR3 extends over 15 amino acids. CDR3 in amino acids: CASSPRTGSYNEQFF. CDR3 in DNA: TGTGCCAGCAGCCCACGGACAGGTTCCTACAATGAGCAGTTCTTC. Variable domain in full (rest from reference TRBV7-6 and TRBJ2-1): GAGVSQSPRYKVTKRGQDVALRCDPISGHVSLYWYRQALGQGPEFLTYFNYEAQQDKSGLPNDRFSAERPEGSISTLTIQRTEQRDSAMYRCASSPRTGSYNEQFFGPGTRLTVL.

The CDR3 here is CASSYSGERSNEQFF. The CDR3 DNA reads as TGTGCCAGCAGTTACTCGGGGGAAAGGAGCAATGAGCAGTTCTTC. The chain combines TRBV6-2 or TRBV6-3 with TRBJ2-1, with D possibly called TRBD1 or TRBD2 (5 bases each). V lost 0 bases and J 6 bases, leaving 12 bases between the germline ends. Looked up from germline, CDR1 is MNHEY and CDR2 is SVGEGT. The CDR3 has 15 residues.